The T cell receptor (beta chain) described here comes from a study of blood T cell repertoires in COVID-19. The CDR3 is made up of 14 amino acids. Germline CDR1 reads LNHDA; CDR2 reads SQIVND (reference sequence). Trimming pared 6 bases from V and 3 bases from J, leaving 11 bases between. Profiled with immunoSEQ multiplex PCR; TCRdb holds only in-frame clones, not every one. The sample shows about 150,000 clones, approximately 83% of them seen only once. The chain has TRBV19 and TRBJ1-4, with D perhaps TRBD1 (5 bases). Material: PBMCs or T cells enriched from blood (not recorded which). The receptor's source is a man in his forties or fifties who had recovered from COVID-19. CDR3: CASRGGEANEKLFF. The CDR3 region has the DNA TGTGCCAGTAGGGGAGGGGAAGCTAATGAAAAACTGTTTTTT.